Listed below are T cell receptor beta chains from one sample, sequenced in a study of blood T cell repertoires in COVID-19. Assay: immunoSEQ multiplex PCR; the TCRdb copy retains only in-frame clones and omits some. The sample shows hundreds of thousands of clones, approximately 83% of them seen only once. Input material: peripheral blood. Receptor source: a woman under 40 who had recovered from COVID-19. Each CDR3 is given with its conserved first and last residue. The order of the fields is J gene, D gene, V gene, clone size, CDR3 protein, CDR3 DNA. The D gene is left open where the match is weak. A row's size may be missing; if present it is once, few, many or a size class.

>TRBJ1-2|.|TRBV5-1|.
CASSLAPGTPSGYTF
TGCGCCAGCAGCTTGGCCCCCGGGACACCCTCTGGCTACACCTTC
>TRBJ2-3|TRBD2|TRBV30|.
CAWSVSAGGRDTQYF
TGTGCCTGGAGTGTCTCAGCGGGGGGGCGTGATACGCAGTATTTT
>TRBJ1-3|TRBD1|TRBV28|.
CASSPGGTASGNTIYF
TGTGCCAGCAGCCCCGGTGGGACAGCCTCTGGAAACACCATATATTTT
>TRBJ1-5|TRBD1|TRBV10-3|.
CAISDPGGGDQPQHF
TGTGCCATCAGTGATCCCGGAGGGGGCGATCAGCCCCAGCATTTT
>TRBJ2-1|.|TRBV4-2|.
CASSQVVNEADEQFF
TGTGCCAGCAGCCAAGTGGTTAACGAAGCGGATGAGCAGTTCTTC
>TRBJ2-2|TRBD2|TRBV18|once
CASSPTSGPTGELFF
TGTGCCAGCTCACCGACTAGCGGACCTACCGGGGAGCTGTTTTTT
>TRBJ2-3|.|TRBV2|.
CASSEAAGYATDTQYF
TGTGCCAGCAGTGAAGCGGCAGGCTATGCTACAGATACGCAGTATTTT
>TRBJ2-7|TRBD1|TRBV7-2|.
CASSAQGGHNEQYF
TGTGCCAGCAGCGCACAGGGGGGCCATAACGAGCAGTACTTC
>TRBJ2-1|.|TRBV2|.
CASRDPTDPEGYEQFF
TGTGCCAGCAGAGACCCGACAGATCCGGAGGGGTATGAGCAGTTCTTC
>TRBJ2-7|.|TRBV10-1|few
CASSDGRADEQYF
TGCGCCAGCAGTGACGGCCGCGCGGACGAGCAGTACTTC
>TRBJ1-3|.|TRBV4-1|.
CASSHLASGNTIYF
TGCGCCAGCAGCCATCTGGCCTCTGGAAACACCATATATTTT
>TRBJ2-7|.|TRBV4-1|.
CASSQSPAGYEQYF
TGCGCCAGCAGCCAATCTCCAGCGGGCTACGAGCAGTACTTC
>TRBJ1-4|.|TRBV2|once
CASSETIEKLFF
TGTGCCAGCAGTGAGACAATTGAAAAACTGTTTTTT
>TRBJ2-2|.|TRBV21-1|.
CASSFHPGQTETPNTGELFF
TGTGCCAGCAGCTTTCACCCGGGACAGACAGAAACACCGAACACCGGGGAGCTGTTTTTT
>TRBJ2-2|.|TRBV6-5|.
CASSPALYTGELFF
TGTGCCAGCAGCCCCGCACTATACACCGGGGAGCTGTTTTTT
>TRBJ1-1|.|TRBV7-9|.
CASNLRGDTEAFF
TGTGCCAGCAACCTCCGGGGGGACACTGAAGCTTTCTTT
>TRBJ2-7|TRBD2|TRBV6-6|.
CASSPTSGAARISYEQYF
TGTGCCAGCAGTCCAACTAGCGGGGCGGCACGAATCTCCTACGAGCAGTACTTC
>TRBJ1-3|.|TRBV6-2/TRBV6-3|.
CASSPSGSGNTIYF
TGTGCCAGCAGTCCCTCCGGGTCTGGAAACACCATATATTTT
>TRBJ2-7|TRBD2|TRBV28|.
CASMGTSGRGVDEQYF
TGTGCCAGCATGGGGACTAGCGGGAGGGGGGTCGACGAGCAGTACTTC
>TRBJ2-2|.|TRBV28|.
CASSLAGQVTGELFF
TGTGCCAGCAGTTTGGCAGGGCAGGTCACCGGGGAGCTGTTTTTT
>TRBJ1-2|TRBD1|TRBV18|few
CASSRQGDYGYTF
TGTGCCAGCTCACGACAGGGGGACTATGGCTACACCTTC
>TRBJ2-3|.|TRBV15|.
CATSRDEGWTLDTQYF
TGTGCCACCAGCAGAGATGAAGGGTGGACTTTAGATACGCAGTATTTT
>TRBJ1-1|.|TRBV11-2|few
CASSLRGTPNTEAFF
TGTGCCAGCAGCTTACGGGGGACTCCGAACACTGAAGCTTTCTTT
>TRBJ1-2|.|TRBV6-4|.
CASSDRAGASTF
TGTGCCAGCAGTGACAGAGCAGGGGCGAGCACCTTC
>TRBJ2-7|TRBD2|TRBV27|.
CASSRLAGDRYEQYF
TGTGCCAGCAGCCGACTAGCGGGAGACAGGTACGAGCAGTACTTC
>TRBJ2-5|.|TRBV5-1|.
CASSSGGQKETQYF
TGCGCCAGCAGCTCCGGGGGGCAGAAAGAGACCCAGTACTTC
>TRBJ1-2|TRBD1|TRBV28|.
CASTPPRGRDYGYTF
TGTGCCAGCACCCCCCCCAGGGGGCGTGACTATGGCTACACCTTC
>TRBJ2-3|TRBD2|TRBV5-1|.
CASSPPWTSGSSVPDTQYF
TGCGCCAGCAGCCCCCCTTGGACTAGCGGGAGTTCAGTGCCAGATACGCAGTATTTT
>TRBJ1-5|.|TRBV2|.
CASRREGNQPQHF
TGTGCCAGCAGGCGGGAGGGGAATCAGCCCCAGCATTTT
>TRBJ1-3|.|TRBV24-1|.
CATMGSSVSGNTIYF
TGTGCCACCATGGGCAGTTCCGTCTCTGGAAACACCATATATTTT
>TRBJ1-4|.|TRBV2|once
CASSVEAGGANEKLFF
TGTGCCAGCAGTGTCGAGGCGGGGGGGGCGAATGAAAAACTGTTTTTT
>TRBJ1-5|.|TRBV19|.
CASSNLPDGAKRPQHF
TGTGCCAGTAGTAACCTACCTGACGGAGCCAAACGGCCCCAGCATTTT
>TRBJ1-1|.|TRBV4-3|.
CASSQGNLQSHTEAFF
TGCGCCAGCAGCCAAGGGAATCTACAGTCGCACACTGAAGCTTTCTTT
>TRBJ1-5|.|TRBV30|few
CAWSVYGGYSNQPQHF
TGTGCCTGGAGTGTATATGGAGGTTATAGCAATCAGCCCCAGCATTTT
>TRBJ1-1|.|TRBV6-1|.
CASSDSGRGSGNTEAFF
TGTGCCAGCAGTGATTCCGGGAGGGGCAGTGGGAACACTGAAGCTTTCTTT
>TRBJ2-5|.|TRBV7-6|.
CASSLAGPGLSQETQYF
TGTGCCAGCAGCTTAGCGGGGCCGGGACTGTCCCAAGAGACCCAGTACTTC
>TRBJ2-3|.|TRBV18|.
CASSPRGSTDTQYF
TGTGCCAGCTCACCAAGGGGGAGCACAGATACGCAGTATTTT
>TRBJ2-5|.|TRBV7-9|.
CASSLTGNQETQYF
TGTGCCAGCAGCTTAACCGGGAACCAAGAGACCCAGTACTTC
>TRBJ1-2|TRBD1|TRBV6-5|.
CASLGQGTTNYGYTF
TGTGCCAGCCTGGGACAGGGGACTACTAACTATGGCTACACCTTC
>TRBJ1-3|.|TRBV3-1/TRBV3-2|few
CASSQGGSGNTIYF
TGTGCCAGCAGCCAGGGGGGGTCCGGAAACACCATATATTTT
>TRBJ2-2|.|TRBV9|.
CASSIGQLGTGELFF
TGTGCCAGCAGCATAGGACAGCTGGGGACCGGGGAGCTGTTTTTT
>TRBJ2-7|TRBD1|TRBV5-1|.
CASSLTGAIREQYF
TGCGCCAGCAGCTTGACAGGGGCAATTCGCGAGCAGTACTTC
>TRBJ2-3|TRBD1|TRBV19|.
CASSMGQGPTDTQYF
TGTGCCAGTAGTATGGGACAGGGACCCACAGATACGCAGTATTTT
>TRBJ2-6|.|TRBV3-1/TRBV3-2|.
CASSQVRQAGANVLTF
TGTGCCAGCAGCCAAGTTAGACAGGCTGGGGCCAACGTCCTGACTTTC
>TRBJ1-5|.|TRBV5-1|.
CASSLEGVGGNQPQHF
TGCGCCAGCAGCTTGGAAGGGGTTGGGGGCAATCAGCCCCAGCATTTT
>TRBJ2-1|.|TRBV9|once
CASSVEDLSSYNEQFF
TGTGCCAGCAGCGTGGAGGACTTAAGCTCCTACAATGAGCAGTTCTTC
>TRBJ1-1|.|TRBV21-1|.
CASTEAKTGQIFRF
TGTGCCAGCACCGAAGCAAAGACGGGACAGATCTTTCGTTTT
>TRBJ2-7|TRBD1|TRBV5-1|.
CASSPSGTGQTYEQYF
TGCGCCAGCAGCCCGTCCGGGACAGGGCAAACCTACGAGCAGTACTTC
>TRBJ2-7|.|TRBV28|.
CASKTSGSTYEQYF
TGTGCCAGCAAAACCTCGGGGTCTACCTACGAGCAGTACTTC
>TRBJ2-7|TRBD1|TRBV15|.
CATSRARTGVSYEQYF
TGTGCCACCAGCAGGGCCAGGACAGGGGTAAGCTACGAGCAGTACTTC
>TRBJ1-1|.|TRBV11-2|.
CASSLDLVIHTEAFF
TGTGCCAGCAGCTTAGATTTAGTGATCCACACTGAAGCTTTCTTT